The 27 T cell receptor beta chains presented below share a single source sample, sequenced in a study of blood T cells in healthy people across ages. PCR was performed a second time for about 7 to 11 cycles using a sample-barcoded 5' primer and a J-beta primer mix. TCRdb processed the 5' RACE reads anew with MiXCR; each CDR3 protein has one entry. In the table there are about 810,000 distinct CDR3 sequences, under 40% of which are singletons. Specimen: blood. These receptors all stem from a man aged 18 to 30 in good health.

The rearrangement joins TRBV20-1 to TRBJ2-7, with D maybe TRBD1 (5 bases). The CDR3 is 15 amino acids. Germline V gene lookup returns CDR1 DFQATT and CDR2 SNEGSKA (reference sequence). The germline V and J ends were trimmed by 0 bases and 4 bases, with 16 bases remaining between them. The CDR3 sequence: CSARDSKGAWYEQYF. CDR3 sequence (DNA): TGCAGTGCTAGAGATAGTAAAGGGGCCTGGTACGAGCAGTACTTC.

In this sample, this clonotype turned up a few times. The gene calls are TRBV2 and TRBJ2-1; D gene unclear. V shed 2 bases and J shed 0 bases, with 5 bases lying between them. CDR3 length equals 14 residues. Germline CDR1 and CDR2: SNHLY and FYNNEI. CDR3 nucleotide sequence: TGTGCCAGCAGTGAACAGGCCTCCTACAATGAGCAGTTCTTC. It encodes CASSEQASYNEQFF.

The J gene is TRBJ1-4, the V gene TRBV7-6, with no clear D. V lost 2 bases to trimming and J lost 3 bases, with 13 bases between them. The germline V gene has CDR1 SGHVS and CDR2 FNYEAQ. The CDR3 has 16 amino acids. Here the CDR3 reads CASSLIGVGSNEKLFF. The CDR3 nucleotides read TGTGCCAGCAGCTTAATCGGAGTGGGGTCTAATGAAAAACTGTTTTTT.

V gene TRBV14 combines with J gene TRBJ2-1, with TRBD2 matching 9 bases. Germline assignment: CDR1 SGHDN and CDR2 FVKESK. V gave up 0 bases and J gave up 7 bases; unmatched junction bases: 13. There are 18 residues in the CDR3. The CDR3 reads CASSQDSFGAGGRNEQFF. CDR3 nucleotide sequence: TGTGCCAGCAGCCAAGATAGTTTCGGTGCGGGGGGGCGGAATGAGCAGTTCTTC. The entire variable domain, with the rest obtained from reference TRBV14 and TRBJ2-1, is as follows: EAGVTQFPSHSVIEKGQTVTLRCDPISGHDNLYWYRRVMGKEIKFLLHFVKESKQDESGMPNNRFLAERTGGTYSTLKVQPAELEDSGVYFCASSQDSFGAGGRNEQFFGPGTRLTVL.

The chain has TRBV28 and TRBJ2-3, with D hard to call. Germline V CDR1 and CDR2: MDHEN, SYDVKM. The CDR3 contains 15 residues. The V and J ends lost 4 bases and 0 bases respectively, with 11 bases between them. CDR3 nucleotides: TGTGCCAGCAGTTCACGTATGACTAGCACAGATACGCAGTATTTT. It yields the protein CASSSRMTSTDTQYF.

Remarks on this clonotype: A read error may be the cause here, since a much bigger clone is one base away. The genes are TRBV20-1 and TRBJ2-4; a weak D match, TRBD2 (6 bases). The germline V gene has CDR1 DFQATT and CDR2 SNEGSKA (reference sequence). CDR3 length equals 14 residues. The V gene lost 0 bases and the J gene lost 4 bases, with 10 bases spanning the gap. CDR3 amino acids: CSARDWAGKNIQYF. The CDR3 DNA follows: TGCAGTGCTAGAGATTGGGCGGGGAAAAACATTCAGTACTTC.

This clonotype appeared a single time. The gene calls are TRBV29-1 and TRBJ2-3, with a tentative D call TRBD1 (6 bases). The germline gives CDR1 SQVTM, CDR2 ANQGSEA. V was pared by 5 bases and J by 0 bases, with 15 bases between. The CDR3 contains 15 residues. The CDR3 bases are TGCAGCGTTTCCCGGGACATAAGAAGCACAGATACGCAGTATTTT. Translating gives CSVSRDIRSTDTQYF.

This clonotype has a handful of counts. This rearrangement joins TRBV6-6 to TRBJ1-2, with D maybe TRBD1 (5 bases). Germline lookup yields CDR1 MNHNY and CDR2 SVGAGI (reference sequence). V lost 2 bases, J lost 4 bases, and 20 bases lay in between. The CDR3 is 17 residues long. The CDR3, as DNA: TGTGCCAGCAGTTACATGACAGTTCAAGGGGTTTTCTATGGCTACACCTTC. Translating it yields CASSYMTVQGVFYGYTF.

Written as DNA, the CDR3 is TGCGCCAGCAGCCCCTTCGGTGGGGAGGCCCAGTACTTC. This encodes CASSPFGGEAQYF. The chain employs TRBV4-3 and TRBJ2-5; tentatively, D is TRBD2 (6 bases). The V gene's germline CDR1 is LGHNA and CDR2 YSLEER. Trimming removed 4 bases at V and 9 bases at J, with 15 bases between. This CDR3 has 13 amino acids.

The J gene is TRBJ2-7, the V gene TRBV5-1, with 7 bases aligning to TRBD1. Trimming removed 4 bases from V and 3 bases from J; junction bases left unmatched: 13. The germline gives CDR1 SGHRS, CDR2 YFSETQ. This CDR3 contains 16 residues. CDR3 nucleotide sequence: TGCGCCAGCAGCCTAAACCGGGACAGTTATGACTACGAGCAGTACTTC. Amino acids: CASSLNRDSYDYEQYF.

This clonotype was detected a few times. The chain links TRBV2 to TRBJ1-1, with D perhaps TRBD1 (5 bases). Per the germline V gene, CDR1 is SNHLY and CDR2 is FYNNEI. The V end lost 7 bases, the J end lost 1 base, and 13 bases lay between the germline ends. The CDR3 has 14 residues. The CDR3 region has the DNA TGTGCCAGCAATACTCAGGGAGGGAACACTGAAGCTTTCTTT. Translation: CASNTQGGNTEAFF.

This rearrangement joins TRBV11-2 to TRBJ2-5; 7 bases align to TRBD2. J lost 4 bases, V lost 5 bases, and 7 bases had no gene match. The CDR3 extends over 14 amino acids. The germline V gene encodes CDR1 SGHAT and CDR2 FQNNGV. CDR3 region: CASSPGLEIETQYF. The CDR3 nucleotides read TGTGCCAGCAGCCCAGGACTAGAGATAGAGACCCAGTACTTC.

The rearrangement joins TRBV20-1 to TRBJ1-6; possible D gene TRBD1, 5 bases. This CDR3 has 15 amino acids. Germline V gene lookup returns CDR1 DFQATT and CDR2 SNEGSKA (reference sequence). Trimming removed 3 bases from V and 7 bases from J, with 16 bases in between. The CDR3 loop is CSASPRTTGNSPLHF. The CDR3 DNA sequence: TGCAGTGCTAGTCCGCGGACAACTGGGAATTCACCCCTCCACTTT.

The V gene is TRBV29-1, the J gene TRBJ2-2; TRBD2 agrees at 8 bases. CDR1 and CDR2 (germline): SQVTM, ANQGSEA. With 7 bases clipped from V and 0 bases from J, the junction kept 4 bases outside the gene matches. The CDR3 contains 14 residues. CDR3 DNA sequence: TGCAGCGGGGGGACTAGGGCGAACACCGGGGAGCTGTTTTTT. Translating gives CSGGTRANTGELFF.

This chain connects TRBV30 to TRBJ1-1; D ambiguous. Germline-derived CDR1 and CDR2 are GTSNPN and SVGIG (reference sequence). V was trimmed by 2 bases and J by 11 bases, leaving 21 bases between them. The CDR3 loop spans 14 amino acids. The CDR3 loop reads CAWSTTWEAIAAFF. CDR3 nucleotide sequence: TGTGCCTGGAGTACTACCTGGGAGGCGATCGCGGCTTTCTTT. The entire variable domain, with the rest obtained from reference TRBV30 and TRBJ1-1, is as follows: SQTIHQWPATLVQPVGSPLSLECTVEGTSNPNLYWYRQAAGRGLQLLFYSVGIGQISSEVPQNLSASRPQDRQFILSSKKLLLSDSGFYLCAWSTTWEAIAAFFGQGTRLTVV.

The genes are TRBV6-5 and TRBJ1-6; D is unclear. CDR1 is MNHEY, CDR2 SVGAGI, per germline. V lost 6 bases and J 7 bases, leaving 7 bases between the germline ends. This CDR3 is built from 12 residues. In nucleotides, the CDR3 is TGTGCCAGCAGGACGATCAATTCACCCCTCCACTTT. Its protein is CASRTINSPLHF.

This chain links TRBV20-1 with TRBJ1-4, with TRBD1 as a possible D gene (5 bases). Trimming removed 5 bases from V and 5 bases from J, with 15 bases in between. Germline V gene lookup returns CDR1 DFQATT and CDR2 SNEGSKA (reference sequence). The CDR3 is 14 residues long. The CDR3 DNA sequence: TGCAGTGCTTTCAAGGGACCGACGAATGAAAAACTGTTTTTT. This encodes CSAFKGPTNEKLFF.

Written as DNA, the CDR3 is TGTGCCAGCAGCTTAAACCCCTCTGGTGCCCAGTACTTC. This translates into CASSLNPSGAQYF. V usage is TRBV7-3 and J usage is TRBJ2-5; D uncertain. Germline-derived CDR1 and CDR2 are SGHTA and FQGTGA. V was shortened by 1 base and J by 9 bases, with 12 bases between the two germline ends. The length of the CDR3 is 13 residues.

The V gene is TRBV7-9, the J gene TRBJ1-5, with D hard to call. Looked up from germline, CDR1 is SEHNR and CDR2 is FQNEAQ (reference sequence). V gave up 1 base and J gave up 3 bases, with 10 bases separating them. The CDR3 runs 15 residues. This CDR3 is CASSLEGEDNQPQHF. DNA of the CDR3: TGTGCCAGCAGCTTAGAGGGCGAGGACAATCAGCCCCAGCATTTT.

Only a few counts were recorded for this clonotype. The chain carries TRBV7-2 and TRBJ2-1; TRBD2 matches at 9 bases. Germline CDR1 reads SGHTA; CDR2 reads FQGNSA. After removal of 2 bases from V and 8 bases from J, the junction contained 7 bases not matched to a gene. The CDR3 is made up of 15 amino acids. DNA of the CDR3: TGTGCCAGCAGCTTAATGATAGCGGGGGTGGATGAGCAGTTCTTC. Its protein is CASSLMIAGVDEQFF.

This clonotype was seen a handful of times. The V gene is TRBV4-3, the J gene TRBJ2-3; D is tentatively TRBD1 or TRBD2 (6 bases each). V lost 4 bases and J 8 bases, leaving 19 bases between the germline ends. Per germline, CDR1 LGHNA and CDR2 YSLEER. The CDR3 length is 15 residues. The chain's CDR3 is CASSLTRGEVGTQYF. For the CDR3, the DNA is TGCGCCAGCAGCCTCACTAGGGGGGAGGTTGGTACGCAGTATTTT.

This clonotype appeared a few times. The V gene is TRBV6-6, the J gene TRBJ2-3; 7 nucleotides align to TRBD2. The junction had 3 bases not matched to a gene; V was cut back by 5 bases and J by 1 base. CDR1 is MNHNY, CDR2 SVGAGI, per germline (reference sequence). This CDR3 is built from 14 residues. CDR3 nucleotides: TGTGCCAGCAGTATTGGGGGGGGCACAGATACGCAGTATTTT. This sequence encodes CASSIGGGTDTQYF.

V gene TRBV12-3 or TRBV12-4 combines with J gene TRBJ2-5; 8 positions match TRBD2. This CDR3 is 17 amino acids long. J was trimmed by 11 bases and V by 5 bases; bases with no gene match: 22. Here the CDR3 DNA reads TGTGCCAGCAGTCCAGACCAAGCGGGGGCCTTCTACAATGAGCAGTACTTC. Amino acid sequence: CASSPDQAGAFYNEQYF.

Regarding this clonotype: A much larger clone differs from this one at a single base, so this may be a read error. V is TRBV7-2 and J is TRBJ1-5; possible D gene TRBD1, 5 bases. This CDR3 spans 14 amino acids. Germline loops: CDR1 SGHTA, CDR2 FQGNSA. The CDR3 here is CASSGGYSDQPQHF. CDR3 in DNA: TGTGCCAGCAGCGGGGGTTATAGCGATCAGCCCCAGCATTTT. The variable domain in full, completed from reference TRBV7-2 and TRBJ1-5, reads GAGVSQSPSNKVTEKGKDVELRCDPISGHTALYWYRQSLGQGLEFLIYFQGNSAPDKSGLPSDRFSAERTGGSVSTLTIQRTQQEDSAVYLCASSGGYSDQPQHFGDGTRLSIL.

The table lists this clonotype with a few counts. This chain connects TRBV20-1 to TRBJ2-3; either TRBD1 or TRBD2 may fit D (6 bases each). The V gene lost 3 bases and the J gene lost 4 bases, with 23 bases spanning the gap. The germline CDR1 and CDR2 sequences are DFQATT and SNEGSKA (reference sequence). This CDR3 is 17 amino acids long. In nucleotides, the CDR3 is TGCAGTGCTAGGGGATACGGGGGCCCGCCTGGGGCAGATACGCAGTATTTT. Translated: CSARGYGGPPGADTQYF.

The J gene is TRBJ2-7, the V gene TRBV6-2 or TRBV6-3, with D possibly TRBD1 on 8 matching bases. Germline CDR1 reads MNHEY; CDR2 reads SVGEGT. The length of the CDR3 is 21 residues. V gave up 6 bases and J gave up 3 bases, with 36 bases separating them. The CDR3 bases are TGTGCCAGCAGCTTCGGACAGGGAGGGAAATCTGGACATCTTTTCAACTACGAGCAGTACTTC. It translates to CASSFGQGGKSGHLFNYEQYF.

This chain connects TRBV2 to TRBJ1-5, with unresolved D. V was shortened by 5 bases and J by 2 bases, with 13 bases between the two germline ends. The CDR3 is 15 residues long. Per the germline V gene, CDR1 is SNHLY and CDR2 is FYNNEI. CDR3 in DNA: TGTGCCAGCAGTAGGAATGCCCGTGGCAATCAGCCCCAGCATTTT. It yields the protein CASSRNARGNQPQHF.